These T cell receptor beta chains were read from a single sample in a study of human thymus T cells. Using immunoSEQ multiplex PCR, the repertoire was profiled, and TCRdb retains in-frame clones only, with some absent. The table lists some 46,000 clones, roughly 94% of them singletons. Sequenced input: blood. These TCRs come from a girl less than two years old with a congenital heart defect but otherwise immunologically healthy. CDR3s include the opening cysteine and the closing phenylalanine or tryptophan. D genes are given only for firm matches.

d_call v_call cdr3_aa
TRBD2 TRBV27 CASSVKAGNIYEQYF
NA TRBV5-3 CARSWCDGGYNEQFF
NA TRBV28 CASSLEREQFF
NA TRBV20-1 CSAFTPYEQFF
NA TRBV12-5 CASKPGESSYNEQFF
TRBD1 TRBV4-2 CASSQDGRRQGNEKLFF
NA TRBV19 CASSHDRPPNYGYTF
NA TRBV6-5 CASSLTLSSGNTIYF
TRBD1 TRBV18 CASSRGQGALYEQFF
TRBD1 TRBV9 CASSEQGYSYNEQFF
NA TRBV7-2 CASSPSKRSSYNEQFF
TRBD1 TRBV19 CASSIRQGGKLFF
TRBD2 TRBV5-1 CASSSGGRLAGGGFFYEQYF
TRBD1 TRBV19 CASRRTGVYSTGELFF
TRBD2 TRBV4-3 CASSQDLWASGSPKQTKTQYF
TRBD2 TRBV7-2 CASSTGTSGKNIQYF
NA TRBV27 CASSWGTGTYEQYF
NA TRBV12-5 CASGRRPRSEASDEQFF
NA TRBV2 CASSEAMVLWEFF
TRBD1 TRBV28 CARLGDSMNTEAFF
NA TRBV30 CAWSAGQETQYF
TRBD2 TRBV6-1 CASSVSFAGTSVFHEQFF
NA TRBV2 CASRGRPDTQYF
NA TRBV4-1 CASSHRSMNTEAFF
NA TRBV5-1 CASSLERSNYGYTF
TRBD1 TRBV30 CAWSRSGTGNQPQHF
TRBD2 TRBV6-1 CASSEVGLAEETQYF
NA TRBV6-5 CASRNGRENTEAFF
NA TRBV2 CASISGDYEQYF
TRBD1 TRBV5-6 CASSFDLTGNNYGYTF
NA TRBV11-2 CASSLVAGEQYF
NA TRBV4-2 CASSQARGEQFF
TRBD1 TRBV7-9 CASRRDSSSYNEQFF
NA TRBV19 CASSMAHTGELFF
TRBD1 TRBV11-1 CASSQTGQGVGETQYF
NA TRBV5-3 CARKVGEKLFF
TRBD1 TRBV7-6 CASSLGPGQGVSGANVLTF
NA TRBV10-1 CASIRSPDTQYF
TRBD1 TRBV6-5 CASSRGQDGYTF
NA TRBV11-2 CASSSYRVPNEKLFF
NA TRBV4-1 CASSQEEGQGRAFF
NA TRBV5-1 CASSFLPSYEQYF
NA TRBV15 CATSREGLPNEKLFF
NA TRBV6-1 CASSEGVGNQPQHF
NA TRBV9 CASSSRGREQFF
NA TRBV12-5 CASGLDQPQHF
TRBD1 TRBV5-6 CASSLDPTGAYGHEQYF
NA TRBV6-5 CASSYGLSYEQYF